This passage covers 2 T cell receptor beta chains from one sample sequenced in a study of blood T cells in healthy people across ages. The second PCR ran roughly 7 to 12 cycles with a sample-barcoded 5' primer and J-beta primers. MiXCR was run by TCRdb on the 5' RACE reads, yielding one entry per CDR3 protein. Of about 1.7 million distinct CDR3 sequences in the sample, 28% are singletons; the top ten hold about 8%. The specimen sequenced was blood. Receptor source: a woman under 40 in good health.

The V gene is TRBV5-5, the J gene TRBJ1-6; the match to TRBD1 covers 7 bases. This CDR3 spans 15 amino acids. V lost 1 base to trimming and J lost 5 bases; unmatched junction nucleotides: 3. Germline V gene sequence: CDR1 SGHKS, CDR2 YYEKEE (reference sequence). The CDR3 region is CASSLRDSHNSPLHF. In nucleotides, the CDR3 is TGTGCCAGCAGCTTGAGGGACAGCCATAATTCACCCCTCCACTTT.

The J gene is TRBJ2-1, the V gene TRBV24-1; perhaps D is TRBD1 or TRBD2 (5 bases each). This CDR3 has 14 amino acids. The germline V gene has CDR1 KGHDR and CDR2 SFDVKD. Trimming cost V 7 bases and J 10 bases, with 19 bases left between them. In nucleotides, the CDR3 is TGTGCCACCAGCGGGGCGCGTCCAAGAGCGGAGCAGTTCTTC. Residues: CATSGARPRAEQFF.